This record covers a single T cell receptor beta chain. The antigen is unknown. The data belong to a study of cytotoxic CD8 clonotypes in ibrutinib-treated CLL. Study context: Samples showed on average around 250,000 productive templates and 90,000 or so productive rearrangements. Study-wide results and caveats: Against age-matched healthy donors, baseline clonality ran higher and tracked circulating CD8+ T-cell counts. Under therapy, public clonotypes either contracted or stayed stable, and they were uncommon. Whereas clonality rose at ibrutinib response, it declined toward baseline at progression.

Sequencing used immunoSEQ multiplex PCR; TCRdb keeps in-frame clones, though not all of them. The sample includes about 120,000 clones, approximately 56% of them seen just once. The V gene's germline CDR1 is MNHEY and CDR2 SVGAGI. Trimming cost V 7 bases and J 2 bases, with 14 bases left between them. The CDR3 consists of 14 residues. The rearrangement joins TRBV6-5 to TRBJ1-2; D possibly corresponds to TRBD1 (6 bases). Sequences were derived from PBMCs, sampled after 24 months of ibrutinib treatment. The origin of this receptor is a human donor with chronic lymphocytic leukemia. The DNA for the CDR3 is TGTGCCAGCAAGAAAGGACAGTTAAACTATGGCTACACCTTC. This sequence encodes CASKKGQLNYGYTF.